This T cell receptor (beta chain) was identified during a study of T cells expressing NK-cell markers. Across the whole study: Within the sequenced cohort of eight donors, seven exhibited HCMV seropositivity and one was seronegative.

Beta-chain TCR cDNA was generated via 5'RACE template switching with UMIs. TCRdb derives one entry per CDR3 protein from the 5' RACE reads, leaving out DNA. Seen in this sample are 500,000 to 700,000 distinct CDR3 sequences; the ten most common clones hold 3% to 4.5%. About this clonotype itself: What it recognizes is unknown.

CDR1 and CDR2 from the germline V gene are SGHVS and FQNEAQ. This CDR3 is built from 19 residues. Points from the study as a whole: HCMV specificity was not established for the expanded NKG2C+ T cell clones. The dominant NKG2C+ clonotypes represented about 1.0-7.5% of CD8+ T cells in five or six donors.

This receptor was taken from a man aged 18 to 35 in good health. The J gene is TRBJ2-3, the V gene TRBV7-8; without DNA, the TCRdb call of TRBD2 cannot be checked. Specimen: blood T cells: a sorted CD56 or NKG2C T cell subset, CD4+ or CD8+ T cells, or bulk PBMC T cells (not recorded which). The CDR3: CASTFSTKTSGRLVDTQYF.